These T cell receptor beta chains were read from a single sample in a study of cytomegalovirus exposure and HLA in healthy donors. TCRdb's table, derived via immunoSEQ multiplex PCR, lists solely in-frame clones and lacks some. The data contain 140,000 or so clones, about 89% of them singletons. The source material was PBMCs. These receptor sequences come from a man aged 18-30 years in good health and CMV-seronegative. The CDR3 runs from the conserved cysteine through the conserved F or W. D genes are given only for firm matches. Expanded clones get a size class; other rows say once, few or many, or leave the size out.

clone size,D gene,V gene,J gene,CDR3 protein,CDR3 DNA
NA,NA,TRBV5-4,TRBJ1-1,CASSPRQGTEAFF,TGTGCCAGCAGCCCCCGCCAGGGCACTGAAGCTTTCTTT
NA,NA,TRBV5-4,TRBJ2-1,CASSFHANEQFF,TGTGCCAGCAGCTTTCATGCGAATGAGCAGTTCTTC
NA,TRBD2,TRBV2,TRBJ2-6,CASSEYPSGAGANVLTF,TGTGCCAGCAGTGAATATCCTAGCGGGGCCGGGGCCAACGTCCTGACTTTC
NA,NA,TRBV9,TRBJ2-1,CASSGRGQTSFYEQFF,TGTGCCAGCAGCGGGAGGGGGCAGACTAGTTTTTATGAGCAGTTCTTC
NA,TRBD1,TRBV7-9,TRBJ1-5,CASSSAGGAGQPQHF,TGTGCCAGCAGCTCAGCAGGGGGGGCAGGGCAGCCCCAGCATTTT
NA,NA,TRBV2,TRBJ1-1,CASSGWFEGGNTEAFF,TGTGCCAGCAGTGGGTGGTTTGAGGGAGGGAACACTGAAGCTTTCTTT
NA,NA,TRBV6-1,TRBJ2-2,CATRALGWNTGELFF,TGTGCCACGCGGGCTCTAGGATGGAACACCGGGGAGCTGTTTTTT
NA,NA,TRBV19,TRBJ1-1,CASTQTDEAFF,TGTGCCAGTACCCAGACAGATGAAGCTTTCTTT
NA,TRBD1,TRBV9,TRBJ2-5,CASSSGQGQETQYF,TGTGCCAGCAGCTCGGGACAGGGCCAAGAGACCCAGTACTTC
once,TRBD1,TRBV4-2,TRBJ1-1,CASSQEGQGAATFF,TGTGCCAGCAGCCAAGAGGGACAGGGGGCCGCGACTTTCTTT